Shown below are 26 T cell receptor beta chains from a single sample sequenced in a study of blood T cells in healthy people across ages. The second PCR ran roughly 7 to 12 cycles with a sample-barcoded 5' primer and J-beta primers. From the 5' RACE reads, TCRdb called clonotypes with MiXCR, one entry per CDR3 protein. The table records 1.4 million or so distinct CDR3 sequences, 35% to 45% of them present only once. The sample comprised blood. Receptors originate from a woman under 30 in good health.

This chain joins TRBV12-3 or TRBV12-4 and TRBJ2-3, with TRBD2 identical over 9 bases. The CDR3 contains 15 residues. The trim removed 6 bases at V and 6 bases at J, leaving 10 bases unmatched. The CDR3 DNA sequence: TGTGCCAGCAGGCCAGGCGCGGGGGGGCCCGATACGCAGTATTTT. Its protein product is CASRPGAGGPDTQYF.

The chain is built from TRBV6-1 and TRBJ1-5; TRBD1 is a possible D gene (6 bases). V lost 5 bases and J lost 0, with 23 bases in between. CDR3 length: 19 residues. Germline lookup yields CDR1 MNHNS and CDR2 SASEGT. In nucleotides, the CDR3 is TGTGCCAGCAGTACCCCTAAATATACAGGGAGTTATAGCAATCAGCCCCAGCATTTT. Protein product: CASSTPKYTGSYSNQPQHF.

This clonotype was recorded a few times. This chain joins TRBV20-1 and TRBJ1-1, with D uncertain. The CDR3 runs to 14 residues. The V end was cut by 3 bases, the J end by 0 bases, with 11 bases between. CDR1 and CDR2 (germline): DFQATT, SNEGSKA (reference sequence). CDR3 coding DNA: TGCAGTGCTAGTCTTCGGGGAATGAACACTGAAGCTTTCTTT. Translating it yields CSASLRGMNTEAFF.

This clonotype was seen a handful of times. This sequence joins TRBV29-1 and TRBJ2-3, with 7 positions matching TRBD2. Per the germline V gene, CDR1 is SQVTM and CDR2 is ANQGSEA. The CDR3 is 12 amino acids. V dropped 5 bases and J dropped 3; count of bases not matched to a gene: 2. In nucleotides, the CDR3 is TGCAGCGTTAAAGCGGGAACAGATACGCAGTATTTT. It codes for CSVKAGTDTQYF.

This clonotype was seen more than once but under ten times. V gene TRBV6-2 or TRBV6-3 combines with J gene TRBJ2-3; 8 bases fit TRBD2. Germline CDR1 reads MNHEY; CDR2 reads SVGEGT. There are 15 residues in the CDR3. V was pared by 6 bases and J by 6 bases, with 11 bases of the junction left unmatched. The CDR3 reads CASSPNKRGRDTQYF. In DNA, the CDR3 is TGTGCCAGCAGCCCCAACAAGCGGGGGCGGGATACGCAGTATTTT.

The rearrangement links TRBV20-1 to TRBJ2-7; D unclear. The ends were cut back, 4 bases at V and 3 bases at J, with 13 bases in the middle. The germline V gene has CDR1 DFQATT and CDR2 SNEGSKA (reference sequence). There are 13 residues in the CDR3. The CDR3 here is CSAKEQERYEQYF. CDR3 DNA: TGCAGTGCTAAAGAGCAGGAGCGCTACGAGCAGTACTTC.

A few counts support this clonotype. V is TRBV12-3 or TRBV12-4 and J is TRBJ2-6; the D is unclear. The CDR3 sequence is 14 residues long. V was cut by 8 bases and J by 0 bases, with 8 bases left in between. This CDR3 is CASHQNSGANVLTF. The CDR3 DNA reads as TGTGCCAGCCACCAAAACTCTGGGGCCAACGTCCTGACTTTC.

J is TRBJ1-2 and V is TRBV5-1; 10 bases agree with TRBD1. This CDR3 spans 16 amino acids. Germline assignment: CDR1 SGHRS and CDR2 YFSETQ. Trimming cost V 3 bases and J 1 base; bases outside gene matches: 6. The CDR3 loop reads CASSSGQGGLNYGYTF. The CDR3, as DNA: TGCGCCAGCAGCTCCGGACAGGGGGGCCTTAACTATGGCTACACCTTC.

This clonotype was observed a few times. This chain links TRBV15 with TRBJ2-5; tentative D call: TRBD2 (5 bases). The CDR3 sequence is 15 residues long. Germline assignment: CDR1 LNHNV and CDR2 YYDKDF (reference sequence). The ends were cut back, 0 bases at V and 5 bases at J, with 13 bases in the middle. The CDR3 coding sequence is TGTGCCACCAGCAGAGATCTGGGGAGTAGTGAGACCCAGTACTTC. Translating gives CATSRDLGSSETQYF.

The CDR3 here is CASSFVNVWASGTSYNEQFF. The CDR3 DNA reads as TGTGCCAGCAGTTTTGTTAATGTATGGGCTAGCGGAACCTCCTACAATGAGCAGTTCTTC. The V call is TRBV28, the J call TRBJ2-1; 7 bases are a match to TRBD2. CDR3 size: 20 residues. Looked up from germline, CDR1 is MDHEN and CDR2 is SYDVKM. V shed 3 bases, J shed 0 bases, and the junction held 17 bases outside the gene matches.

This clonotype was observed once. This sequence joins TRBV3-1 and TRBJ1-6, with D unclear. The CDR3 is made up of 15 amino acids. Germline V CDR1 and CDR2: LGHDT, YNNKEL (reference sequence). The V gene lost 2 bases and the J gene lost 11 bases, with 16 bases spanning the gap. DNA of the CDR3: TGTGCCAGCAGCCAAACCGCGAATATTCGGACACCCCTCCACTTT. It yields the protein CASSQTANIRTPLHF.

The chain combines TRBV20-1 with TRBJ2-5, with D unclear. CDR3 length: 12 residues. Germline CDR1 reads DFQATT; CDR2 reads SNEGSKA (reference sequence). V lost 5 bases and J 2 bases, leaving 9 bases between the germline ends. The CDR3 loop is CSAYDLQETQYF. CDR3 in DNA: TGCAGTGCTTACGACTTACAAGAGACCCAGTACTTC.

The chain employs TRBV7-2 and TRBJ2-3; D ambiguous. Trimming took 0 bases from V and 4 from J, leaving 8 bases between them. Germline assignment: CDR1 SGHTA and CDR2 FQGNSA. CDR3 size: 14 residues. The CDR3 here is CASSLAAVPDTQYF. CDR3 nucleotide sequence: TGTGCCAGCAGCTTAGCGGCAGTTCCAGATACGCAGTATTTT.

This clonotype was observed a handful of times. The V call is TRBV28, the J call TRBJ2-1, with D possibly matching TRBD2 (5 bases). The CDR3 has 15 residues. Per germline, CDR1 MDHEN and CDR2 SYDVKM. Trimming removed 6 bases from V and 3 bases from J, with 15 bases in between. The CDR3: CASSRTSIDYNEQFF. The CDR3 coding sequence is TGTGCCAGCAGCCGTACTAGTATCGACTACAATGAGCAGTTCTTC.

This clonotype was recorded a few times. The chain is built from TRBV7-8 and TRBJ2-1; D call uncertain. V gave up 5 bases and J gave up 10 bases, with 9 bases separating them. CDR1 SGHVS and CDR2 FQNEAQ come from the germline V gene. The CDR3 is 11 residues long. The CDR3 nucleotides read TGTGCCAGCAGCGTATATTGGGAGCAGTTCTTC. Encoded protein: CASSVYWEQFF.

CDR3 nucleotides: TGTGCCAGCGCTAAGGGGGCCCTCCAAGAGACCCAGTACTTC. Amino acids: CASAKGALQETQYF. The gene calls are TRBV6-5 and TRBJ2-5; 7 positions agree with TRBD1. This CDR3 has 14 amino acids. Germline CDR1 MNHEY, CDR2 SVGAGI. Germline trimming cut 8 bases from V and 1 base from J; bases unmatched to any gene: 7.

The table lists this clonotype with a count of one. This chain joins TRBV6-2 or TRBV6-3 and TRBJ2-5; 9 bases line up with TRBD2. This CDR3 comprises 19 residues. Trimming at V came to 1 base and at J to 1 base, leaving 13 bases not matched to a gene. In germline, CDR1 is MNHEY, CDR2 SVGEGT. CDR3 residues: CASSYLRGGLGPSQETQYF. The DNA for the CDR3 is TGTGCCAGCAGTTACTTGCGGGGGGGCCTTGGTCCGTCCCAAGAGACCCAGTACTTC.

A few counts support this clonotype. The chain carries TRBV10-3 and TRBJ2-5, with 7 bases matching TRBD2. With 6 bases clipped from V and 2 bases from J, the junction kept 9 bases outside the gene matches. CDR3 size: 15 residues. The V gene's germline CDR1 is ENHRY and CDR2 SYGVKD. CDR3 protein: CAISPPGTTQETQYF. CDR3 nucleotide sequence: TGTGCCATCAGCCCTCCCGGGACTACACAAGAGACCCAGTACTTC.

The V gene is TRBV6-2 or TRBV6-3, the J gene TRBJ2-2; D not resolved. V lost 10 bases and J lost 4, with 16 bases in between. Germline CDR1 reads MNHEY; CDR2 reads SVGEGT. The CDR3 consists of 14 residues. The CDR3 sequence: CATRLRPGTGELFF. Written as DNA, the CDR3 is TGTGCCACCAGACTGAGGCCTGGCACCGGGGAGCTGTTTTTT.

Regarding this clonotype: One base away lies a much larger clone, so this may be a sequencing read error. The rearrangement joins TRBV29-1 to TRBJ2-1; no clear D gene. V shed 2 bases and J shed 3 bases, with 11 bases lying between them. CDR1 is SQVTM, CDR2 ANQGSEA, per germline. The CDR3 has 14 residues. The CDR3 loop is CSVERYEDYNEQFF. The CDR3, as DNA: TGCAGCGTTGAAAGGTACGAGGACTACAATGAGCAGTTCTTC.

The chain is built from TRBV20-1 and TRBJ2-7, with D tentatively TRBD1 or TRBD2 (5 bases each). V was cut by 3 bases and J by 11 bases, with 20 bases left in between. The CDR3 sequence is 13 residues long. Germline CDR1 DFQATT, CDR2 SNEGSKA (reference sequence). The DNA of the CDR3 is TGCAGTGCTAGGAAGTCGGACATCGGGGCAAAGTACTTC. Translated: CSARKSDIGAKYF.

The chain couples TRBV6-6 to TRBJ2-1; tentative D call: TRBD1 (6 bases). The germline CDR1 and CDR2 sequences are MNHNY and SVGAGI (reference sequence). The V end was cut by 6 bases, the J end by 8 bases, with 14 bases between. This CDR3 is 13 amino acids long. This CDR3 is CASRPGAGDEQFF. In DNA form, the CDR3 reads TGTGCCAGCAGACCAGGGGCTGGCGATGAGCAGTTCTTC.

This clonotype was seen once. The CDR3 region is CSDDGVDTQYF. The CDR3 region has the DNA TGCAGTGATGACGGGGTGGATACGCAGTATTTT. The J gene is TRBJ2-3, the V gene TRBV20-1; possibly TRBD2 for D (5 bases). Germline assignment: CDR1 DFQATT and CDR2 SNEGSKA (reference sequence). Trimming removed 7 bases at V and 6 bases at J, with 11 bases between. The CDR3 length is 11 residues.

The CDR3 coding sequence is TGCAGTGCCACGACAGGTTATAGCAATCAGCCCCAGCATTTT. It encodes CSATTGYSNQPQHF. This sequence joins TRBV20-1 and TRBJ1-5, with a weak D call TRBD1 (6 bases). V lost 6 bases and J 0 bases, leaving 12 bases between the germline ends. This CDR3 has 14 residues. The germline CDR1 and CDR2 sequences are DFQATT and SNEGSKA (reference sequence).

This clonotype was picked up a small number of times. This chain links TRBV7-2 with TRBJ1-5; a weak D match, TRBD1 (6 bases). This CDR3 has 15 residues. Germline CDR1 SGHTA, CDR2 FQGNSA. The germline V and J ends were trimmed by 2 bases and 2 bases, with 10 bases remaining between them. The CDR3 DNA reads TGTGCCAGCAGCTTAATGGGACAAGGCAATCAGCCCCAGCATTTT. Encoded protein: CASSLMGQGNQPQHF.

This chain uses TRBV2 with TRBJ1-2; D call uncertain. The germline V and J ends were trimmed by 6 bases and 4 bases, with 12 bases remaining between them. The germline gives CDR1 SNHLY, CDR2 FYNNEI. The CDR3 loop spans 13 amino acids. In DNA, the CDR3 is TGTGCCAGCAGAGCGGACGTCCGCTATGGCTACACCTTC. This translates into CASRADVRYGYTF.